This TCR beta chain was documented in a study of T-cell reconstitution after alpha-beta-depleted transplantation in children. The germline V gene has CDR1 DFQATT and CDR2 SNEGSKA (reference sequence). V lost 3 bases, J lost 1 base, and 8 bases lay in between. The CDR3 has 13 residues. Researchers prepared the TCRbeta library using unique molecular identifiers, the study reports. TCRdb recomputed calls from the PCR reads with MiXCR, one row per CDR3 protein. Counted here are hundreds of thousands of distinct CDR3 sequences, 10% to 15% occurring once; the ten biggest clones make up over 2%. V is TRBV20-1 and J is TRBJ2-3; D gene uncertain. The origin of this receptor is a male patient younger than 18 who had a stem cell transplant for acute myeloid leukemia, so the T cells may come from the graft donor. Material: PBMCs, mostly from graft donor cells, obtained 360 days after TCRalphabeta/CD19-depleted stem cell transplant. CDR3 protein: CSASFQGTDTQYF. CDR3 bases: TGCAGTGCTAGTTTTCAGGGCACAGATACGCAGTATTTT.